A single TCR beta chain is shown here with its context. Its antigen is not known. Each CDR3 protein gets one entry in TCRdb, which reprocessed the 5' RACE reads and gives no DNA. The listing contains about 160,000 distinct CDR3 sequences. The sample is drawn from a study of monozygotic twins with inflammatory bowel disease. Study observations and caveats: It was observed that concordant and discordant twins did not differ in repertoire similarity, possibly given limited power.

Sequenced sample: blood. This TCR was sampled from a human donor with ulcerative colitis or Crohn's disease, or a healthy co-twin of an affected twin (not recorded which).

The CDR3 sequence is CASSFRLAGGPVEQFF. V is TRBV6-5 and J is TRBJ2-1; checking the TCRdb D call of TRBD2 is not possible without DNA. CDR3 length: 16 amino acids. CDR1 and CDR2 (germline): MNHEY, SVGAGI.